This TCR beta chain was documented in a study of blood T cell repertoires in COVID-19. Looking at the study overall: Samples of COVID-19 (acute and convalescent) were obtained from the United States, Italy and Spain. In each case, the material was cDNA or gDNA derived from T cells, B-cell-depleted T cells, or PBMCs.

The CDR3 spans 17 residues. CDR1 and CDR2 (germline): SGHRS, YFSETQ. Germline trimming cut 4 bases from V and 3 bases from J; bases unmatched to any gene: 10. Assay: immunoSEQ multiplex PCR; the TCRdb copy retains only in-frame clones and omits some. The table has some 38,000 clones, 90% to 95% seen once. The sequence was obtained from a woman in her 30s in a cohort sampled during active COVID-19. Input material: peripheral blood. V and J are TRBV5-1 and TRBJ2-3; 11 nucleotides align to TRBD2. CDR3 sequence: CASSLLAGGLMTDTQYF. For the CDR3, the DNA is TGCGCCAGCAGCCTCCTAGCGGGAGGATTGATGACAGATACGCAGTATTTT.